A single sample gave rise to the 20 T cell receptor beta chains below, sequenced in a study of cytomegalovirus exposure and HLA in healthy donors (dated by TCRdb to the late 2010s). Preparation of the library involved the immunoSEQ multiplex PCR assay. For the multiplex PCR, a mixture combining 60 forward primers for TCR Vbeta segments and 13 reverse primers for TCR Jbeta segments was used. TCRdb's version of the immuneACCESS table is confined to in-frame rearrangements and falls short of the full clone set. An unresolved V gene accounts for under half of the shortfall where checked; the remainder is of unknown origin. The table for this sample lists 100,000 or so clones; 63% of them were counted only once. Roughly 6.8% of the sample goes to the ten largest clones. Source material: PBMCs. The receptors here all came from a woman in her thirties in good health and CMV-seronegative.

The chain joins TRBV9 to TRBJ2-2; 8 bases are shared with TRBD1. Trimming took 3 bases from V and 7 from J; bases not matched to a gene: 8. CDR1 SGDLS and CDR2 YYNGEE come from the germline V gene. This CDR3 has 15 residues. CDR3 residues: CASSDRTGSVGELFF. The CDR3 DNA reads TGTGCCAGCAGCGATCGGACAGGGTCGGTCGGGGAGCTGTTTTTT.

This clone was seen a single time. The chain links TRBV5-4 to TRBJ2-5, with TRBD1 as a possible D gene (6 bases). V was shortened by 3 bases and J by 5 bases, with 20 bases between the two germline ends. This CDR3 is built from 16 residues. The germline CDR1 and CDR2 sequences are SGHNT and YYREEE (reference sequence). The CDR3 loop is CASSSGRAGVMETQYF. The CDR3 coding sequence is TGTGCCAGCAGCTCCGGGCGGGCAGGGGTGATGGAGACCCAGTACTTC. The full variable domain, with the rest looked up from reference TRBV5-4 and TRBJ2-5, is ETGVTQSPTHLIKTRGQQVTLRCSSQSGHNTVSWYQQALGQGPQFIFQYYREEENGRGNFPPRFSGLQFPNYSSELNVNALELDDSALYLCASSSGRAGVMETQYFGPGTRLLVL.

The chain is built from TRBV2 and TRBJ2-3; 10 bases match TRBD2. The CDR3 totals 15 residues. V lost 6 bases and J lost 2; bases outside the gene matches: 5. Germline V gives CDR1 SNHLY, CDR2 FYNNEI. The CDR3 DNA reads TGTGCCAGCAGGCCCACTAGCGGGGTCACAGATACGCAGTATTTT. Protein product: CASRPTSGVTDTQYF.

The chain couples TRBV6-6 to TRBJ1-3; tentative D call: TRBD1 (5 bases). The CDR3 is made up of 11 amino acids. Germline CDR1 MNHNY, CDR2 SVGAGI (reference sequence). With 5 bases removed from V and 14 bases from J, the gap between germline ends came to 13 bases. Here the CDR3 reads CASSRDSRLYF. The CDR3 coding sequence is TGTGCCAGCAGTAGGGACTCCCGCTTATATTTT.

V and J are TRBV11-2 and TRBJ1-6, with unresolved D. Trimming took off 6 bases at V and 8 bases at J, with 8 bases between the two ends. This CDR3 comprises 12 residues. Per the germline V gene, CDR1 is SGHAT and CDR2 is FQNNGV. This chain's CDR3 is CASSLNDSPLHF. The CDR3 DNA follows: TGTGCCAGCAGTCTAAATGATTCACCCCTCCACTTT. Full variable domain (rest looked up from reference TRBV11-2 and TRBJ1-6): EAGVAQSPRYKIIEKRQSVAFWCNPISGHATLYWYQQILGQGPKLLIQFQNNGVVDDSQLPKDRFSAERLKGVDSTLKIQPAKLEDSAVYLCASSLNDSPLHFGNGTRLTVT.

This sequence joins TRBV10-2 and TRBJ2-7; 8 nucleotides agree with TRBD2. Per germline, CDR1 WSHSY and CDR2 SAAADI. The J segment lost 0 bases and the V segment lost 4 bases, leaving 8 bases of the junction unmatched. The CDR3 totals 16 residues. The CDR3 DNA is TGCGCCAGCAGTGGGGCCAGCGGGGGTAGCTCCTACGAGCAGTACTTC. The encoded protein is CASSGASGGSSYEQYF.

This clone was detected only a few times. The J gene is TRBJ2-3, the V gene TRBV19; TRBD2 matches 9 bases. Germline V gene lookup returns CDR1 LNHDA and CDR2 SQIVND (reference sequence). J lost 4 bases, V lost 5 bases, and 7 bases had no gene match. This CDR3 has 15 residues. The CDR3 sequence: CASSSQRGASDTQYF. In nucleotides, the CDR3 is TGTGCCAGTAGTTCCCAGCGGGGGGCTTCAGATACGCAGTATTTT.

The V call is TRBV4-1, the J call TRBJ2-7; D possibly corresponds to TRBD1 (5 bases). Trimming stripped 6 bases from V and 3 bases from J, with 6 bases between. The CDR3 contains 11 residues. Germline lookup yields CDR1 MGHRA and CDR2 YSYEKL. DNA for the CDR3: TGCGCCAGCAGGCAGGGCTACGAGCAGTACTTC. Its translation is CASRQGYEQYF.

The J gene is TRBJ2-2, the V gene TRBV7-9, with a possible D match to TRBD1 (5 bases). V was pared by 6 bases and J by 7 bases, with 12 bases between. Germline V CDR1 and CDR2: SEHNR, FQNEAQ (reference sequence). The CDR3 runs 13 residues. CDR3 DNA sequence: TGTGCCAGCAGGTATACAGGCTACGGGGAGCTGTTTTTT. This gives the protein CASRYTGYGELFF.

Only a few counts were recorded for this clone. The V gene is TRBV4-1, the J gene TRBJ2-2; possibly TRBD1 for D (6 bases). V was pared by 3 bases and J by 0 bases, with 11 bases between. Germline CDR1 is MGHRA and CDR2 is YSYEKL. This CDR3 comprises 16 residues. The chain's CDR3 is CASSHPRTANTGELFF. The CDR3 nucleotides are TGCGCCAGCAGCCATCCCCGGACAGCGAACACCGGGGAGCTGTTTTTT.

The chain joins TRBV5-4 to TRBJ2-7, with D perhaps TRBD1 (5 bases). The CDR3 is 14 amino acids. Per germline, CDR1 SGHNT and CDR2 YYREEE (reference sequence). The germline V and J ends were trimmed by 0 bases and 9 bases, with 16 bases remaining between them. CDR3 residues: CASSLESGRFGQYF. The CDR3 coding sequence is TGTGCCAGCAGCTTGGAATCAGGGCGGTTTGGGCAGTACTTC.

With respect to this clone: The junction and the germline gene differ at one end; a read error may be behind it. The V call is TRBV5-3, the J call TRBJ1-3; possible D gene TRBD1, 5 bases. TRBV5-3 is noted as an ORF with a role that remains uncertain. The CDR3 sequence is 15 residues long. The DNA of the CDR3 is TGTGCCAGAAGTTTGGGACTTCGCTCTGGAAACACCATATATTTT. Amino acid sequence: CARSLGLRSGNTIYF.

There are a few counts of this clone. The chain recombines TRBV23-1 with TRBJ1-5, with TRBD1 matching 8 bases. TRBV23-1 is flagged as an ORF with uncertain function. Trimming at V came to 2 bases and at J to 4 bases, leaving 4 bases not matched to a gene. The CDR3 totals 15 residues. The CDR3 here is CASSQRTGRNQPQHF. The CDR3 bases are TGCGCCAGCAGTCAACGGACAGGGCGGAATCAGCCCCAGCATTTT.

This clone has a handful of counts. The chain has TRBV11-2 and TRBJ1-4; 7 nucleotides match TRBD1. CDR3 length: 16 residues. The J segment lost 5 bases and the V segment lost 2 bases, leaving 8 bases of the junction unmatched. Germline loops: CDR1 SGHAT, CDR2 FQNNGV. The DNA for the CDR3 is TGTGCCAGCAGCTTACAGGGGGGACGTGGGAATGAAAAACTGTTTTTT. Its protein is CASSLQGGRGNEKLFF. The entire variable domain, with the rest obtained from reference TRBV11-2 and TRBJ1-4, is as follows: EAGVAQSPRYKIIEKRQSVAFWCNPISGHATLYWYQQILGQGPKLLIQFQNNGVVDDSQLPKDRFSAERLKGVDSTLKIQPAKLEDSAVYLCASSLQGGRGNEKLFFGSGTQLSVL.

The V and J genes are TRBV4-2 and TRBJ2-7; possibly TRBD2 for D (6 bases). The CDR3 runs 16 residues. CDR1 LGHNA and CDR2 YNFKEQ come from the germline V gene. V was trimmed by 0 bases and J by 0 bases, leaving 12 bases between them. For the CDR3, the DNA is TGTGCCAGCAGCCAAGAGGGGCGGGGAGACTCCTACGAGCAGTACTTC. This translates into CASSQEGRGDSYEQYF.

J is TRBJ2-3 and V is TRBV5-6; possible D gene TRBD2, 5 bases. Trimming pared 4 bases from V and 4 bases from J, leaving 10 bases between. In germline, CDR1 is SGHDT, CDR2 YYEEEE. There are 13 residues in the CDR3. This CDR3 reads CASSGSVPDTQYF. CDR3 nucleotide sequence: TGTGCCAGCAGCGGTAGCGTTCCAGATACGCAGTATTTT.

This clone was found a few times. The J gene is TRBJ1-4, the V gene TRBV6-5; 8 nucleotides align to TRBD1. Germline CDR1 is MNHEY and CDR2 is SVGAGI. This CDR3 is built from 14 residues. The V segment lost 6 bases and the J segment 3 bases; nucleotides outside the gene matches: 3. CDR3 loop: CASRTGGSNEKLFF. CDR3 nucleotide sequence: TGTGCCAGCAGAACAGGGGGGTCTAATGAAAAACTGTTTTTT.

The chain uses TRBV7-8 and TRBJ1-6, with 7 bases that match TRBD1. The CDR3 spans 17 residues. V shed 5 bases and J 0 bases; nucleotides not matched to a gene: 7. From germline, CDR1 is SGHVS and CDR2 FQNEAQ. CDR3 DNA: TGTGCCAGCAGCATGGGACAGAAGTACTCCTATAATTCACCCCTCCACTTT. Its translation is CASSMGQKYSYNSPLHF.

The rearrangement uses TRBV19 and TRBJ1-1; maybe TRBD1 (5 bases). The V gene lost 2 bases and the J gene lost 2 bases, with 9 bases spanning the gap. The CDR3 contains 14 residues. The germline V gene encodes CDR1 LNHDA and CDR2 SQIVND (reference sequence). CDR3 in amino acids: CASSIWGDNTEAFF. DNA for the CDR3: TGTGCCAGTAGTATATGGGGGGACAACACTGAAGCTTTCTTT.

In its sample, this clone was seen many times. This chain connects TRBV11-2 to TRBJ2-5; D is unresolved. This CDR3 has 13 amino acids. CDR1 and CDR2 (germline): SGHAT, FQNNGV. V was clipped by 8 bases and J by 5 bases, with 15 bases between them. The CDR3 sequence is CASRITIGETQYF. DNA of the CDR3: TGTGCCAGCCGTATAACTATCGGGGAGACCCAGTACTTC. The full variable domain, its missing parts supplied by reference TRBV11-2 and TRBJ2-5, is EAGVAQSPRYKIIEKRQSVAFWCNPISGHATLYWYQQILGQGPKLLIQFQNNGVVDDSQLPKDRFSAERLKGVDSTLKIQPAKLEDSAVYLCASRITIGETQYFGPGTRLLVL.